This TCR beta chain comes out of a study of graft-versus-host responses after intestinal transplantation. Study background: Recipients underwent multivisceral, liver-intestinal, or isolated intestinal transplants. Study findings and constraints: There were GvH clones found in recipient marrow, and some of them appeared first in ileum or blood.

Germline lookup yields CDR1 MDHEN and CDR2 SYDVKM. CDR3 size: 15 residues. With 4 bases clipped from V and 5 bases from J, the junction kept 5 bases outside the gene matches. Responder cells labeled with CFSE (around 200,000) were co-plated with irradiated stimulator cells labeled with violet dye (around 200,000). After the reaction, the investigators sorted the proliferating CFSE-low CD3+CD4+ and CD3+CD8+ responders. Measured with immunoSEQ multiplex PCR; TCRdb has only the in-frame clones, and not every one. This repertoire shows 12,000 to 15,000 clones, just under 30% found once; its top ten account for 3% to 4%.

The clonotype comes from a human patient who received an intestinal transplant. The chain has TRBV28 and TRBJ1-2; 12 bases match TRBD1. Sequencing was performed on alloreactive CD4+ T cells from a mixed lymphocyte reaction culture, taken before intestinal transplant. Subset in this sample: CFSE-low proliferating T cells sorted from roughly 6-day pre-transplant mixed lymphocyte reaction (GvH or HvG direction). The CDR3 sequence is CASSSQGQGAYGYTF. The DNA of the CDR3 is TGTGCCAGCAGTTCCCAGGGACAGGGGGCTTATGGCTACACCTTC.